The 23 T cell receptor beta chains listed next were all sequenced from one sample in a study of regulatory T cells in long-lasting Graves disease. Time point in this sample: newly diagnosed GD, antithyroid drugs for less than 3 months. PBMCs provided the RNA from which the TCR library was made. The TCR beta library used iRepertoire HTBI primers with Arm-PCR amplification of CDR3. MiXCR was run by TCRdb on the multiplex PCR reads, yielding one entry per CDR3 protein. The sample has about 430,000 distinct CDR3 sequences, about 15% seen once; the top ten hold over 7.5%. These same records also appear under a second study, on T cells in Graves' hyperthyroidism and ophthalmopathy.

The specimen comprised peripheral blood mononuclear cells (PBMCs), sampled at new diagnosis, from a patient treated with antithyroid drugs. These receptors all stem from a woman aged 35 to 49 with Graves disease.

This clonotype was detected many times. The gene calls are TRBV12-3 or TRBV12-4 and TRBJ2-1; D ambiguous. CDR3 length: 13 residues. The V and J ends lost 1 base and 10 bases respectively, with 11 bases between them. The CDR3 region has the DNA TGTGCCAGCAGTTTAGGTTTTGGAAGCGAGCAGTTCTTC. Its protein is CASSLGFGSEQFF.

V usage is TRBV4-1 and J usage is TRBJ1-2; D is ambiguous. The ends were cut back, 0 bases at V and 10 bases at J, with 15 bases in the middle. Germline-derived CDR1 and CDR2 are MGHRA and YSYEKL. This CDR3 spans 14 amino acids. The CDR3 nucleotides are TGCGCCAGCAGCCAAGAGGGATGGGAGTTTCACTACACCTTC. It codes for CASSQEGWEFHYTF.

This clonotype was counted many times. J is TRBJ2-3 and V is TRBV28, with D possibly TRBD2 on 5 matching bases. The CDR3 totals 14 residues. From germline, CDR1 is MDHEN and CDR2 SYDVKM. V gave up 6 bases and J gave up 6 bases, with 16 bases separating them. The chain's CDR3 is CASSGNSGSDTQYF. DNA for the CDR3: TGTGCCAGCAGCGGGAATTCGGGCTCGGATACGCAGTATTTT.

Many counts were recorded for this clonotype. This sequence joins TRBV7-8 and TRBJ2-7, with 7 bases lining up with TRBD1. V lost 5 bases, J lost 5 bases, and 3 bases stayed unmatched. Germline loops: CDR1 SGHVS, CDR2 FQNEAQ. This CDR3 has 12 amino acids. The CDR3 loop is CASSITGDEQYF. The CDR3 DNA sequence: TGTGCCAGCAGCATAACAGGGGACGAGCAGTACTTC.

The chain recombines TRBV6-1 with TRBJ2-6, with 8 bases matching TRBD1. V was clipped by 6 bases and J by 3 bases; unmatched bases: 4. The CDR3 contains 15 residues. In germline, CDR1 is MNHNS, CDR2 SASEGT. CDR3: CASRPGGGGANVLTF. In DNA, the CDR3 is TGTGCCAGCAGACCAGGGGGCGGTGGGGCCAACGTCCTGACTTTC.

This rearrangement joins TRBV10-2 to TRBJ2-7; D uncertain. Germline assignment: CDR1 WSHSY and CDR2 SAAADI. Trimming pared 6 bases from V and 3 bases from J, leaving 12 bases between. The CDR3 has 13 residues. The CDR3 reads CASSPGFGYEQYF. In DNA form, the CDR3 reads TGCGCCAGCAGCCCCGGGTTCGGCTACGAGCAGTACTTC.

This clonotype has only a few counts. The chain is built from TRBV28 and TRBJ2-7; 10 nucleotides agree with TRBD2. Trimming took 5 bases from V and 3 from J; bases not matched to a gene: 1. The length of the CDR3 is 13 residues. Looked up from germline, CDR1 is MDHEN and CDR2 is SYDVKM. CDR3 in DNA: TGTGCCAGCAGTGGGACTAGCGACTACGAGCAGTACTTC. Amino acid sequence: CASSGTSDYEQYF.

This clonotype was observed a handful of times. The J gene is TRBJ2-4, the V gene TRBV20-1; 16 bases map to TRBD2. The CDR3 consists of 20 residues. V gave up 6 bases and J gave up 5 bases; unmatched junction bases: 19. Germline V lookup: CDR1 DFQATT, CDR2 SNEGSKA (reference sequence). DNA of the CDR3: TGCAGTGCCTCCGGACTGTCCGGGACTAGCGGGAGGGCCTTGGAAAACATTCAGTACTTC. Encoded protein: CSASGLSGTSGRALENIQYF.

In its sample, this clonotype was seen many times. The CDR3 DNA reads as TGTGCCAGCAGAGCCACAACAGGGACGGGCACTGAAGCTTTCTTT. Its protein product is CASRATTGTGTEAFF. The gene calls are TRBV2 and TRBJ1-1; D perhaps matches TRBD1 (6 bases). This CDR3 is built from 15 residues. Trimming took off 6 bases at V and 4 bases at J, with 18 bases between the two ends. The germline gives CDR1 SNHLY, CDR2 FYNNEI.

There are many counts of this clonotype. The CDR3: CASSLSVRGELFF. The CDR3, as DNA: TGTGCCAGCAGTTTGTCGGTCCGCGGGGAGCTGTTTTTT. The rearrangement uses TRBV28 and TRBJ2-2; D call uncertain. The ends were cut back, 3 bases at V and 7 bases at J, with 9 bases in the middle. This CDR3 has 13 residues. Germline loops: CDR1 MDHEN, CDR2 SYDVKM. Based on the CDR3 plus reference TRBV28 and TRBJ2-2, the full variable domain is DVKVTQSSRYLVKRTGEKVFLECVQDMDHENMFWYRQDPGLGLRLIYFSYDVKMKEKGDIPEGYSVSREKKERFSLILESASTNQTSMYLCASSLSVRGELFFGEGSRLTVL.

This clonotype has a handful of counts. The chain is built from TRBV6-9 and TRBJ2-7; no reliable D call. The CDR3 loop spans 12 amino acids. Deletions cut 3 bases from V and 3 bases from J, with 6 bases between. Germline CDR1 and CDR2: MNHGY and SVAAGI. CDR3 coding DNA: TGTGCCAGCAGTTACCCCGGCTACGAGCAGTACTTC. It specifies CASSYPGYEQYF.

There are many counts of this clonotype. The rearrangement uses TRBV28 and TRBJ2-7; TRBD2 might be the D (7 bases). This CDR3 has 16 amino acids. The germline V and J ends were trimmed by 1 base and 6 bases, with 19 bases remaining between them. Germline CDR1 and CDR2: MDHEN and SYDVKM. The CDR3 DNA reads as TGTGCCAGCAGTTTATTAGTAGGGGGGGAACTTGGCGAGCAGTACTTC. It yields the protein CASSLLVGGELGEQYF.

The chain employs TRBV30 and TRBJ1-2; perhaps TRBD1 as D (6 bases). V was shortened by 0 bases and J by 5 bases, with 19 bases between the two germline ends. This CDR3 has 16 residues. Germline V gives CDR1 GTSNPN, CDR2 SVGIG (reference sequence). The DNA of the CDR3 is TGTGCCTGGAGTGTACAAGAGCCGGGAAGGGGGTATGGCTACACCTTC. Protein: CAWSVQEPGRGYGYTF.

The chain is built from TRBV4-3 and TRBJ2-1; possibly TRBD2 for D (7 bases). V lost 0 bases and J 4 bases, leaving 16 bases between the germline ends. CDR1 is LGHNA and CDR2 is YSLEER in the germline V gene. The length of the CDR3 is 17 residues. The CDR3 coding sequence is TGCGCCAGCAGCCAAGATATTAGAGGGGGGGAGTACAATGAGCAGTTCTTC. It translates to CASSQDIRGGEYNEQFF.

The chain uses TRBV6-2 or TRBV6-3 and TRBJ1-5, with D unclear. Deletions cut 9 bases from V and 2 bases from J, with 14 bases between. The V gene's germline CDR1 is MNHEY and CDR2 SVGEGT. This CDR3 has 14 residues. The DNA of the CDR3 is TGTGCCAGTGGACGGGATTCGGGCAATCAGCCCCAGCATTTT. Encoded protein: CASGRDSGNQPQHF.

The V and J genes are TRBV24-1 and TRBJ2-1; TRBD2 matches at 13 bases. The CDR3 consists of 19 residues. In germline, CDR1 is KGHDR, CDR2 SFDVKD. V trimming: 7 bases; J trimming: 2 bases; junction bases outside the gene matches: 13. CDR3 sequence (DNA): TGTGCCACCAGAGCTTCCGGGACTAGCGGGGAGGATCCCTACAATGAGCAGTTCTTC. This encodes CATRASGTSGEDPYNEQFF.

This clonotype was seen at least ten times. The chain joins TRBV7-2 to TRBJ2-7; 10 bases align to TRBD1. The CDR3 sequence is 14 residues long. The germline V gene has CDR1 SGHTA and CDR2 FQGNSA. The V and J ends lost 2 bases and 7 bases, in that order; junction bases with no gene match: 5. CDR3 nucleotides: TGTGCCAGCAGCTTACGACAGGGGGCGCCTGAGCAGTACTTC. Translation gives CASSLRQGAPEQYF.

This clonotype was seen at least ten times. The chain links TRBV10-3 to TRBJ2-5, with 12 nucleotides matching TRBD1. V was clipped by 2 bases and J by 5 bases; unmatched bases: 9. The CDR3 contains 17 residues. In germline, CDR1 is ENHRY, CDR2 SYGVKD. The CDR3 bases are TGTGCCATCAGTGAGGCGAGGGGGACAGGGGGCGTTGAGACCCAGTACTTC. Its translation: CAISEARGTGGVETQYF.

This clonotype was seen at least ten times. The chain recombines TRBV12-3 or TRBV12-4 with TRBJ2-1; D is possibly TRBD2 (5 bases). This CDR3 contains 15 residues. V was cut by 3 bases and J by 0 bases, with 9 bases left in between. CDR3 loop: CASSFRGSSYNEQFF. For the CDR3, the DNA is TGTGCCAGCAGTTTCCGGGGTTCCTCCTACAATGAGCAGTTCTTC.

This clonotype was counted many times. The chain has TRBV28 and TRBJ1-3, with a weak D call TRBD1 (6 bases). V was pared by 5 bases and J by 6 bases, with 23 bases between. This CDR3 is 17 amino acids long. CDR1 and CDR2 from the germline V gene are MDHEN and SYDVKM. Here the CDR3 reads CASSLRTEIPLENTIYF. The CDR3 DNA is TGTGCCAGCAGTCTCCGGACAGAAATACCTCTGGAAAACACCATATATTTT. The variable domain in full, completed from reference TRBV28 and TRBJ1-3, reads DVKVTQSSRYLVKRTGEKVFLECVQDMDHENMFWYRQDPGLGLRLIYFSYDVKMKEKGDIPEGYSVSREKKERFSLILESASTNQTSMYLCASSLRTEIPLENTIYFGEGSWLTVV.

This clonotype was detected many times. Here the CDR3 reads CSARGSTGFSYEQYF. DNA for the CDR3: TGCAGTGCTAGGGGCTCGACAGGGTTCTCCTACGAGCAGTACTTC. The rearrangement links TRBV20-1 to TRBJ2-7, with 7 nucleotides matching TRBD1. The CDR3 length is 15 residues. After removal of 3 bases from V and 0 bases from J, the junction contained 8 bases not matched to a gene. Germline V lookup: CDR1 DFQATT, CDR2 SNEGSKA (reference sequence).

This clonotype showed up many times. For the CDR3, the DNA is TGTGCCAGCAGCCCTCTAGAGGGGAGCACCGGGGAGCTGTTTTTT. Amino acids: CASSPLEGSTGELFF. This chain links TRBV7-8 with TRBJ2-2; D tentatively reads TRBD1 or TRBD2 (5 bases each). The CDR3 is 15 residues long. In germline, CDR1 is SGHVS, CDR2 FQNEAQ. V was shortened by 5 bases and J by 4 bases, with 14 bases between the two germline ends.

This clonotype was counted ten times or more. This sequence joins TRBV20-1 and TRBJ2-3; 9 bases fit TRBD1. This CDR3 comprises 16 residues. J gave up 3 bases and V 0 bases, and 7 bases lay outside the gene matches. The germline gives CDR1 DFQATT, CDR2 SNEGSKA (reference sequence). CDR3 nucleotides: TGCAGTGCTAGAGAGACGACAGGGGGATTGACAGATACGCAGTATTTT. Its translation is CSARETTGGLTDTQYF.